Listed below are T cell receptor beta chains from one sample, sequenced in a study of cytomegalovirus exposure and HLA in healthy donors. TCRdb's table, derived via immunoSEQ multiplex PCR, lists solely in-frame clones and lacks some. This table has about 150,000 clones, over 75% appearing once. Specimen: PBMCs. The source of these receptors is a woman aged 35 to 49 in good health and CMV-seropositive. Both conserved end residues are part of each CDR3. D genes are given only for firm matches. Size values are once, few and many counts, or a class for expanded clones, and some rows have none.

j_gene: TRBJ2-3
abundance: -
v_gene: TRBV5-4
d_gene: -
CDR3nt: TGTGCCAGCAGCTTGGGTTGGCGGCCCACAGATACGCAGTATTTT
CDR3aa: CASSLGWRPTDTQYF

j_gene: TRBJ2-7
abundance: -
v_gene: TRBV30
d_gene: -
CDR3nt: TGTGCCTGTCCGGGCAGGGGAAGCTCCTACGAGCAGTACTTC
CDR3aa: CACPGRGSSYEQYF

j_gene: TRBJ2-2
abundance: -
v_gene: TRBV7-3
d_gene: TRBD2
CDR3nt: TGTGCCAGCAGCTTAATGGCGGGAGGGCCGCGCGGGGAGCTGTTTTTT
CDR3aa: CASSLMAGGPRGELFF

j_gene: TRBJ2-1
abundance: few
v_gene: TRBV30
d_gene: TRBD2
CDR3nt: TGTGCCTGGGGATCTAGCGGAGAAGGTTACAATGAGCAGTTCTTC
CDR3aa: CAWGSSGEGYNEQFF

j_gene: TRBJ1-1
abundance: -
v_gene: TRBV6-5
d_gene: -
CDR3nt: TGTGCCAGCAGTTCTCCGGGCACCGGGAGGAACACTGAAGCTTTCTTT
CDR3aa: CASSSPGTGRNTEAFF

j_gene: TRBJ1-2
abundance: -
v_gene: TRBV4-1
d_gene: TRBD1
CDR3nt: TGCGCCAGCAGCCCTACCGGGACAGGGGGCCGGAGATATGGCTACACCTTC
CDR3aa: CASSPTGTGGRRYGYTF

j_gene: TRBJ2-4
abundance: -
v_gene: TRBV30
d_gene: TRBD2
CDR3nt: TGTGCCTGGAGTAGTTCTAGCGGACCTAGTGCCAAAAACATTCAGTACTTC
CDR3aa: CAWSSSSGPSAKNIQYF

j_gene: TRBJ2-2
abundance: -
v_gene: TRBV5-5
d_gene: TRBD2
CDR3nt: TGTGCCAGCAGCTTGGGAGCGGGAAGAAACACCGGGGAGCTGTTTTTT
CDR3aa: CASSLGAGRNTGELFF

j_gene: TRBJ2-5
abundance: once
v_gene: TRBV6-1
d_gene: -
CDR3nt: TGTGCCAGCAGTGACCTAGAGACCCAGTACTTC
CDR3aa: CASSDLETQYF

j_gene: TRBJ2-5
abundance: few
v_gene: TRBV9
d_gene: -
CDR3nt: TGTGCCAGCAGCTTAGAGAGCGGGTCGCCCCGGGAGACCCAGTACTTC
CDR3aa: CASSLESGSPRETQYF

j_gene: TRBJ1-1
abundance: -
v_gene: TRBV5-1
d_gene: TRBD1
CDR3nt: TGCGCCAGCAGCTTAAGGACAGGGGGCGCGACTGAAGCTTTCTTT
CDR3aa: CASSLRTGGATEAFF

j_gene: TRBJ1-4
abundance: few
v_gene: TRBV29-1
d_gene: -
CDR3nt: TGCAGCGTTGGACAGTCTAATGAAAAACTGTTTTTT
CDR3aa: CSVGQSNEKLFF

j_gene: TRBJ2-1
abundance: -
v_gene: TRBV5-4
d_gene: -
CDR3nt: TGTGCCAGCAGCACCCTGGGACTGGCCTCCTACAATGAGCAGTTCTTC
CDR3aa: CASSTLGLASYNEQFF

j_gene: TRBJ2-1
abundance: -
v_gene: TRBV5-1
d_gene: TRBD2
CDR3nt: TGCGCCAGCAGCTTGGCCGGCGGGAGTTGGTACAATGAGCAGTTCTTC
CDR3aa: CASSLAGGSWYNEQFF

j_gene: TRBJ2-1
abundance: -
v_gene: TRBV7-9
d_gene: TRBD1
CDR3nt: TGTGCCAGCAGCCTCCAGGTTGGGCAGGGGGCGTATGAGCAGTTCTTC
CDR3aa: CASSLQVGQGAYEQFF

j_gene: TRBJ1-1
abundance: -
v_gene: TRBV6-6
d_gene: -
CDR3nt: TGTGCCAGCAGTCAGGACACCCCAGCAGCTTTCTTT
CDR3aa: CASSQDTPAAFF

j_gene: TRBJ1-2
abundance: -
v_gene: TRBV28
d_gene: TRBD1
CDR3nt: TGTGCCAGCAGCCTTGGACAGGGGAACTATGGCTACACCTTC
CDR3aa: CASSLGQGNYGYTF

j_gene: TRBJ2-5
abundance: -
v_gene: TRBV30
d_gene: TRBD1
CDR3nt: TGTGCCTGGAGTGAGGACAGGGGTTCCCAAGAGACCCAGTACTTC
CDR3aa: CAWSEDRGSQETQYF

j_gene: TRBJ2-3
abundance: -
v_gene: TRBV5-8
d_gene: TRBD1
CDR3nt: TGTGCCAGCAGCTCGGGACAGTACACAGATACGCAGTATTTT
CDR3aa: CASSSGQYTDTQYF

j_gene: TRBJ2-3
abundance: -
v_gene: TRBV6-5
d_gene: TRBD2
CDR3nt: TGTGCCAGCAGCCTAGGACTAGCCCGCACAGATACGCAGTATTTT
CDR3aa: CASSLGLARTDTQYF

j_gene: TRBJ2-7
abundance: few
v_gene: TRBV20-1
d_gene: -
CDR3nt: TGCAGTGCTAGTGTTCTGTACGAGCAGTACTTC
CDR3aa: CSASVLYEQYF

j_gene: TRBJ2-1
abundance: -
v_gene: TRBV19
d_gene: TRBD2
CDR3nt: TGTGCTTCCCAGCGGGACCTCTACAATGAGCAGTTCTTC
CDR3aa: CASQRDLYNEQFF

j_gene: TRBJ1-2
abundance: -
v_gene: TRBV5-6
d_gene: TRBD1
CDR3nt: TGTGCCAGCAGCTGGGGGACAGTCTATGGCTACACCTTC
CDR3aa: CASSWGTVYGYTF

j_gene: TRBJ2-5
abundance: once
v_gene: TRBV5-8
d_gene: TRBD2
CDR3nt: TGTGCCAGCAGCTTGGATCTAGCGGGCGTAGAGACCCAGTACTTC
CDR3aa: CASSLDLAGVETQYF

j_gene: TRBJ2-5
abundance: few
v_gene: TRBV7-9
d_gene: TRBD2
CDR3nt: TGTGCCAGCAGCTACGGGGGGGGCGGGAAAGAGACCCAGTACTTC
CDR3aa: CASSYGGGGKETQYF

j_gene: TRBJ2-2
abundance: -
v_gene: TRBV5-6
d_gene: -
CDR3nt: TGTGCCAGCAGCACCTTTGACTCCCCCACCGGGGAGCTGTTTTTT
CDR3aa: CASSTFDSPTGELFF

j_gene: TRBJ1-2
abundance: -
v_gene: TRBV5-1
d_gene: -
CDR3nt: TGCGCCAGCAGCCGGACAGATAGTAACTATGGCTACACCTTC
CDR3aa: CASSRTDSNYGYTF

j_gene: TRBJ2-5
abundance: -
v_gene: TRBV6-6
d_gene: TRBD2
CDR3nt: TGTGCCAGCTCGGCTAGCGGGAGAGTAGAGACCCAGTACTTC
CDR3aa: CASSASGRVETQYF

j_gene: TRBJ2-3
abundance: -
v_gene: TRBV7-9
d_gene: -
CDR3nt: TGTGCCAGCAGCTTAGGGGCCCCGCCAGATACGCAGTATTTT
CDR3aa: CASSLGAPPDTQYF

j_gene: TRBJ1-1
abundance: -
v_gene: TRBV19
d_gene: -
CDR3nt: TGTGCCAGTAGTAAGCAGGGGTCGGTGAACACTGAAGCTTTCTTT
CDR3aa: CASSKQGSVNTEAFF